These 9 T cell receptor beta chains were sequenced from one sample in a study of spatial heterogeneity in lung cancer. A single record per CDR3 protein comes from TCRdb applying MiXCR to the 5' RACE reads. The table lists approximately 93,000 distinct CDR3 sequences, 19% of them singletons. Regarding time point: blood at routine non-recurrence follow-up after resection. The sequences come from PBMCs, collected at follow-up. All receptors derive from a male donor with early-stage non-small cell lung cancer.

Many counts were recorded for this clonotype. As DNA, the CDR3 is TGTGCCAGCAGTGGACGGACAGGGAGTACTGGCTACACCTTC. Protein: CASSGRTGSTGYTF. The chain links TRBV25-1 to TRBJ1-2; 8 bases align to TRBD1. CDR3 size: 14 residues. Germline V CDR1 and CDR2: MGHDK, SYGVNS. The ends lost 4 bases at V and 7 bases at J; junction bases unmatched: 8.

The gene calls are TRBV3-1 and TRBJ2-7; 8 nucleotides line up with TRBD2. The V and J ends lost 4 bases and 5 bases, in that order; junction bases with no gene match: 1. The germline V gene has CDR1 LGHDT and CDR2 YNNKEL (reference sequence). CDR3 size: 12 residues. CDR3 loop: CASSLAGHEQYF. CDR3 nucleotide sequence: TGTGCCAGCAGCCTAGCGGGACACGAGCAGTACTTC.

This clonotype was counted a few times. The CDR3 coding sequence is TGCAGCGTTGACGAGGACAGGGTCCGAGAGACCCAGTACTTC. It codes for CSVDEDRVRETQYF. The V and J genes are TRBV29-1 and TRBJ2-5; TRBD1 agrees at 8 bases. The CDR3 contains 14 residues. V shed 3 bases, J shed 4 bases, and the junction held 7 bases outside the gene matches. Germline V gene sequence: CDR1 SQVTM, CDR2 ANQGSEA.

The CDR3 nucleotides read TGCAGCGCCAGAGGAGGGTGGGACACCGGGGAGCTGTTTTTT. Its protein is CSARGGWDTGELFF. The V call is TRBV29-1, the J call TRBJ2-2; maybe TRBD2 (6 bases). Germline values: CDR1 SQVTM, CDR2 ANQGSEA. V lost 7 bases and J lost 3, with 15 bases in between. The CDR3 extends over 14 amino acids.

This clonotype was seen repeatedly, ten times or more. The chain couples TRBV7-8 to TRBJ1-4; D may be TRBD1 (6 bases). The V and J ends lost 2 bases and 3 bases respectively, with 10 bases between them. Germline V gives CDR1 SGHVS, CDR2 FQNEAQ. CDR3 length equals 15 residues. Here the CDR3 DNA reads TGTGCCAGCAGCTTACGGGGGGCGCCTAATGAAAAACTGTTTTTT. Translating gives CASSLRGAPNEKLFF.

This clonotype was recorded many times. The chain uses TRBV6-5 and TRBJ1-1, with D unclear. Between the trimmed V and J ends, which lost 4 bases and 4 bases, there was a span of 16 bases. Germline V lookup: CDR1 MNHEY, CDR2 SVGAGI. This CDR3 spans 15 amino acids. CDR3 DNA sequence: TGTGCCAGCAGTTCACCAAGGCGCGGGAGCACTGAAGCTTTCTTT. It yields the protein CASSSPRRGSTEAFF.

The chain links TRBV7-3 to TRBJ1-1, with a weak D call TRBD1 (6 bases). V lost 4 bases, J lost 7 bases, and 13 bases lay in between. Germline loops: CDR1 SGHTA, CDR2 FQGTGA. The CDR3 is 13 amino acids. CDR3: CASSSEGGDEAFF. CDR3 bases: TGTGCCAGCAGCTCCGAGGGGGGAGATGAAGCTTTCTTT.

This clonotype was seen a few times. This chain joins TRBV7-9 and TRBJ2-1; a possible D gene is TRBD1 (6 bases). Germline V gene lookup returns CDR1 SEHNR and CDR2 FQNEAQ (reference sequence). Deletions cut 5 bases from V and 5 bases from J, with 13 bases between. The CDR3 is made up of 14 amino acids. CDR3 sequence: CASSNRVGDNEQFF. CDR3 DNA: TGTGCCAGCAGCAACAGGGTCGGGGACAATGAGCAGTTCTTC.

J is TRBJ2-5 and V is TRBV6-2 or TRBV6-3; TRBD1 aligns across 7 bases. This CDR3 spans 15 amino acids. V lost 4 bases to trimming and J lost 1 base; unmatched junction nucleotides: 6. The germline V gene has CDR1 MNHEY and CDR2 SVGEGT. CDR3 region: CASSSIGTVQETQYF. The CDR3 region has the DNA TGTGCCAGCAGTTCAATCGGGACAGTCCAAGAGACCCAGTACTTC.